One sample yielded the 3 T cell receptor beta chains listed below, sequenced in a study of CD4 T cells in relation to SARS-CoV-2 and coronaviruses (dated by TCRdb to the early 2020s). These receptors lack a known antigen. CD4+ T cells from unexposed donors were collected before the COVID-19 pandemic (2011-2018). The EasySep CD4+ T cell isolation kit was used to isolate CD4+ T cells once the cultures had run for approximately ten days. To prepare the library, the immunoSEQ multiplex PCR assay was applied. Here the immuneACCESS table is served through TCRdb, limited to in-frame sequences with V and J called. Missing clones are a known gap in these copies; in checked studies unresolved V genes cover under half, and the rest lacks a known reason. The sample data list tens of thousands of clones, and roughly 76% of these were observed just once. The top ten hold about 16% of the sample. Sequenced material: CD4+ T cells from PBMCs, cultured in vitro. Receptors originate from a human donor in good health.

This rearrangement joins TRBV28 to TRBJ1-4; the match to TRBD1 covers 11 bases. Germline loops: CDR1 MDHEN, CDR2 SYDVKM. The CDR3 extends over 16 amino acids. The J segment lost 7 bases and the V segment lost 5 bases, leaving 9 bases of the junction unmatched. This chain's CDR3 is CASSGQGAPKREKLFF. CDR3 nucleotide sequence: TGTGCCAGCAGTGGACAGGGGGCGCCGAAGCGTGAAAAACTGTTTTTT.

V gene TRBV7-2 combines with J gene TRBJ2-3, with TRBD2 as a possible D gene (6 bases). The CDR3 spans 15 residues. The V end was cut by 5 bases, the J end by 0 bases, with 12 bases between. The germline CDR1 and CDR2 sequences are SGHTA and FQGNSA. CDR3 nucleotides: TGTGCCAGCAGCCGGGGGTATGCTAGCACAGATACGCAGTATTTT. Its protein product is CASSRGYASTDTQYF.

The rearrangement uses TRBV4-1 and TRBJ1-5; D unclear. Germline CDR1 MGHRA, CDR2 YSYEKL. CDR3 length: 15 amino acids. Trimming took off 1 base at V and 4 bases at J, with 11 bases between the two ends. The CDR3 DNA is TGCGCCAGCAGCCAAGCGGGAGGGCATAATCAGCCCCAGCATTTT. Encoded protein: CASSQAGGHNQPQHF.